A single sample gave rise to the 25 T cell receptor beta chains below, sequenced in a study of T cells in localized non-small cell lung cancer. The table came from immunoSEQ multiplex PCR; TCRdb's copy has only in-frame clones and leaves some out. The table lists 70,000 to 100,000 clones, around 80% of them singletons, with 9.5% in the top ten. The starting material was peripheral blood, obtained before any cancer treatment. These receptors originate from a female donor at least 60 years old with stage I lung adenocarcinoma.

This sequence joins TRBV5-1 and TRBJ2-1, with D perhaps TRBD1 or TRBD2 (5 bases each). Trimming shortened V by 0 bases and J by 2 bases, and 12 bases separated the two germline ends. The CDR3 is made up of 16 amino acids. Per the germline V gene, CDR1 is SGHRS and CDR2 is YFSETQ. The CDR3 sequence: CASSLGGTTAYNEQFF. The CDR3 nucleotides are TGCGCCAGCAGCTTGGGGGGGACCACTGCCTACAATGAGCAGTTCTTC.

J is TRBJ2-1 and V is TRBV7-2; 8 bases are a match to TRBD2. The CDR3 loop spans 14 amino acids. Germline CDR1 and CDR2: SGHTA and FQGNSA. V dropped 7 bases and J dropped 9; count of bases not matched to a gene: 11. In DNA form, the CDR3 reads TGTGCCAGCATCTCGGGCGGGGGGCCTGGTGAGCAGTTCTTC. Encoded protein: CASISGGGPGEQFF.

About this clone: Only one base separates this from a far larger clonotype, so it likely reflects a read error. The chain is built from TRBV6-5 and TRBJ2-7; 7 bases map to TRBD1. V gave up 7 bases and J gave up 2 bases; unmatched junction bases: 2. The CDR3 runs to 12 residues. Germline V lookup: CDR1 MNHEY, CDR2 SVGAGI. The CDR3 reads CASIDRAYEQYF. DNA for the CDR3: TGTGCCAGCATTGACAGGGCCTACGAGCAGTACTTC.

The chain uses TRBV30 and TRBJ1-5; D might be TRBD1 (5 bases). The CDR3 has 16 amino acids. V was clipped by 3 bases and J by 0 bases, with 15 bases between them. Germline V gene data show CDR1 as GTSNPN and CDR2 as SVGIG (reference sequence). Here the CDR3 reads CAWRPTGGISNQPQHF. CDR3 sequence (DNA): TGTGCCTGGAGGCCGACTGGGGGGATTAGCAATCAGCCCCAGCATTTT.

The chain links TRBV5-4 to TRBJ1-1; perhaps TRBD1 as D (5 bases). This CDR3 has 14 amino acids. Germline CDR1 is SGHNT and CDR2 is YYREEE (reference sequence). V was cut by 0 bases and J by 4 bases, with 10 bases left in between. The CDR3 is CASSLGGVGTEAFF. The CDR3, as DNA: TGTGCCAGCAGCTTGGGAGGGGTGGGCACTGAAGCTTTCTTT.

On this clone itself: This is likely a read error, given that the CDR3 carries no conserved phenylalanine or tryptophan at its end. No DNA is shown, since the ends of the CDR3 on it are uncertain; the CDR3 is the one TCRdb lists. The chain has TRBV6-5 and TRBJ1-2. The length of the CDR3 is 13 amino acids, counting both ends. Germline loops: CDR1 MNHEY, CDR2 SVGAGI. The CDR3 spells CASSRGDAPSTTL.

The chain links TRBV16 to TRBJ2-5, with D tentatively TRBD1 (5 bases). This CDR3 contains 14 residues. Germline V gene sequence: CDR1 KGHSY, CDR2 FQNENV. V was trimmed by 4 bases and J by 7 bases, leaving 16 bases between them. CDR3 in DNA: TGTGCCAGCAGCCTTACGGAGCAGCAGGGGACCCAGTACTTC. It yields the protein CASSLTEQQGTQYF.

The chain has TRBV19 and TRBJ2-7; no clear D. Germline assignment: CDR1 LNHDA and CDR2 SQIVND (reference sequence). CDR3 length: 13 residues. Trimming pared 5 bases from V and 2 bases from J, leaving 10 bases between. CDR3 sequence reads: CASSGRAPYEQYF. The CDR3 nucleotides read TGTGCCAGTAGTGGACGGGCCCCCTACGAGCAGTACTTC.

The V gene is TRBV5-8, the J gene TRBJ2-5; D remains unclear. The CDR3 is 16 residues long. Trimming took 0 bases from V and 2 from J, leaving 14 bases between them. Germline CDR1 and CDR2: SGHTS and YDEGEE. For the CDR3, the DNA is TGTGCCAGCAGCTTGGGTCACGCACTGTCACAAGAGACCCAGTACTTC. It translates to CASSLGHALSQETQYF.

The chain uses TRBV27 and TRBJ2-2; D possibly corresponds to TRBD1 (6 bases). The germline CDR1 and CDR2 sequences are MNHEY and SMNVEV (reference sequence). V gave up 7 bases and J gave up 0 bases, with 9 bases separating them. The CDR3 totals 14 residues. CDR3 coding DNA: TGTGCCAGCACCCAGGGGCCGAACACCGGGGAGCTGTTTTTT. This gives the protein CASTQGPNTGELFF.

The CDR3 region has the DNA TGTGCCAGCAGGGGTCTGGACACTCAAGAGACCCAGTACTTC. Its protein product is CASRGLDTQETQYF. The rearrangement joins TRBV27 to TRBJ2-5; a possible D gene is TRBD1 (5 bases). V dropped 6 bases and J dropped 2 bases, with 13 bases sitting between them. The CDR3 is 14 residues long. Germline V gene data show CDR1 as MNHEY and CDR2 as SMNVEV (reference sequence).

The CDR3 DNA reads TGTGCCAGCAGTCGCGACGGCTACGAGCAGTACTTC. This sequence encodes CASSRDGYEQYF. The chain is built from TRBV6-1 and TRBJ2-7; no clear D. CDR1 and CDR2 (germline): MNHNS, SASEGT. The ends were cut back, 5 bases at V and 3 bases at J, with 8 bases in the middle. The CDR3 is 12 residues long.

The chain combines TRBV9 with TRBJ1-4; D remains unclear. V was pared by 0 bases and J by 4 bases, with 7 bases between. Germline-derived CDR1 and CDR2 are SGDLS and YYNGEE. This CDR3 spans 14 amino acids. CDR3 protein: CASSVGPSNEKLFF. For the CDR3, the DNA is TGTGCCAGCAGCGTAGGACCGAGTAATGAAAAACTGTTTTTT.

V and J are TRBV21-1 and TRBJ1-2. TRBV21-1 is listed as a pseudogene. The CDR3 loop spans 17 amino acids. CDR3 DNA sequence: TGTGCCGGAACCCGCGGCATCCTCTCAGTATCTAACTATGGCTACACCTTC. Its translation is CAGTRGILSVSNYGYTF.

This rearrangement joins TRBV10-3 to TRBJ1-2, with D uncertain. The CDR3 totals 11 residues. Per the germline V gene, CDR1 is ENHRY and CDR2 is SYGVKD. The V and J ends lost 7 bases and 7 bases respectively, with 10 bases between them. For the CDR3, the DNA is TGTGCCATCACCGGGCCCAGTGGCTACACCTTC. As protein: CAITGPSGYTF.

This clone appeared once. This chain links TRBV27 with TRBJ2-1; possibly TRBD2 for D (7 bases). Germline CDR1 MNHEY, CDR2 SMNVEV (reference sequence). Trimming pared 4 bases from V and 9 bases from J, leaving 19 bases between. The CDR3 has 15 residues. The CDR3 DNA reads TGTGCCAGCAGTTGGGGGGGCTCAGGGGTGGTTGAGCAGTTCTTC. Its translation is CASSWGGSGVVEQFF.

The gene calls are TRBV15 and TRBJ2-2; D is unresolved. V lost 1 base and J 3 bases, leaving 9 bases between the germline ends. CDR1 and CDR2 from the germline V gene are LNHNV and YYDKDF (reference sequence). This CDR3 spans 15 amino acids. The CDR3 DNA is TGTGCCACCAGCAGAGTATTAGGAGACACCGGGGAGCTGTTTTTT. This codes for CATSRVLGDTGELFF.

The chain carries TRBV7-9 and TRBJ2-6; D perhaps matches TRBD2 (5 bases). Between the trimmed V and J ends, which lost 5 bases and 1 base, there was a span of 9 bases. This CDR3 region has 15 residues. Germline lookup yields CDR1 SEHNR and CDR2 FQNEAQ (reference sequence). The CDR3 nucleotides are TGTGCCAGCAGCCACCCGGGGTCTGGGGCCAACGTCCTGACTTTC. It specifies CASSHPGSGANVLTF.

The V and J genes are TRBV5-5 and TRBJ2-7, with D unclear. The CDR3 runs 14 residues. CDR1 is SGHKS, CDR2 YYEKEE, per germline (reference sequence). Trimming stripped 4 bases from V and 3 bases from J, with 14 bases between. CDR3 DNA sequence: TGTGCCAGCAGCAGGGATGTCTGGGGCTACGAGCAGTACTTC. Protein product: CASSRDVWGYEQYF.

This chain uses TRBV27 with TRBJ2-5; 10 bases fit TRBD1. The trim removed 8 bases at V and 5 bases at J, leaving 11 bases unmatched. Looked up from germline, CDR1 is MNHEY and CDR2 is SMNVEV (reference sequence). The CDR3 contains 15 residues. This CDR3 reads CASRNRDRGPETQYF. The CDR3 nucleotides read TGTGCCAGCCGTAACAGGGACAGGGGTCCTGAGACCCAGTACTTC.

V is TRBV16 and J is TRBJ2-7, with 8 positions matching TRBD1. V shed 4 bases, J shed 5 bases, and the junction held 10 bases outside the gene matches. Germline-derived CDR1 and CDR2 are KGHSY and FQNENV. The CDR3 consists of 15 residues. The CDR3 nucleotides are TGTGCCAGCAGCCGATCCGGGACAGGTCTCAACGAGCAGTACTTC. This encodes CASSRSGTGLNEQYF.

This chain connects TRBV6-1 to TRBJ2-6; TRBD1 aligns across 7 bases. V gave up 2 bases and J gave up 1 base; unmatched junction bases: 14. In germline, CDR1 is MNHNS, CDR2 SASEGT. The CDR3 covers 20 residues. As DNA, the CDR3 is TGTGCCAGCAGTGAACGTCGTAGAACAGGGGTTGGGTCTGGGGCCAACGTCCTGACTTTC. Protein product: CASSERRRTGVGSGANVLTF.

V and J are TRBV11-2 and TRBJ1-2; TRBD1 is a possible D gene (5 bases). Trimming shortened V by 5 bases and J by 7 bases, and 20 bases separated the two germline ends. This CDR3 has 15 amino acids. Germline V lookup: CDR1 SGHAT, CDR2 FQNNGV. This CDR3 reads CASSTIQGGWSGYTF. The CDR3 DNA reads as TGTGCCAGCAGCACCATTCAGGGAGGCTGGTCTGGCTACACCTTC.

For this clone: A read error may account for a junction end that differs from germline. CDR3 protein: CSVVGVNPEAFF. For the CDR3, the DNA is TGCAGCGTTGTGGGGGTGAACCCTGAAGCTTTCTTT. V usage is TRBV29-1 and J usage is TRBJ1-1, with D possibly matching TRBD1 (5 bases). The germline V gene has CDR1 SQVTM and CDR2 ANQGSEA. The CDR3 is made up of 12 amino acids.

The gene calls are TRBV7-2 and TRBJ2-1; 8 bases agree with TRBD2. V gave up 5 bases and J gave up 7 bases; unmatched junction bases: 7. Germline V lookup: CDR1 SGHTA, CDR2 FQGNSA. The CDR3 is 14 amino acids. CDR3 nucleotide sequence: TGTGCCAGCAGCCCCCAGCGGGGGAGGAATGAGCAGTTCTTC. This gives the protein CASSPQRGRNEQFF.